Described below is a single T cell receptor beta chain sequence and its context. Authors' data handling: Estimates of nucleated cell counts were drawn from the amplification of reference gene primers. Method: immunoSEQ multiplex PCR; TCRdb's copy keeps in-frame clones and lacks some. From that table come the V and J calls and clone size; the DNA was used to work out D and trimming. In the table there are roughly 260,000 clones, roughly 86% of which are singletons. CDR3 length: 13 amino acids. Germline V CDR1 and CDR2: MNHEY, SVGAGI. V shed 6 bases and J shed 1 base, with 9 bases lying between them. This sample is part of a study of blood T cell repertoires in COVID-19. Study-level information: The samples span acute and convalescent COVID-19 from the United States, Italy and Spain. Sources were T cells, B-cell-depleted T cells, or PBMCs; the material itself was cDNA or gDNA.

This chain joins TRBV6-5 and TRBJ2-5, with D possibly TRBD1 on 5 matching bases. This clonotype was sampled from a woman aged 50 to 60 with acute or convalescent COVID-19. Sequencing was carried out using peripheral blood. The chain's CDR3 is CASRWTSQETQYF. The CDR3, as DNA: TGTGCCAGCAGATGGACAAGCCAAGAGACCCAGTACTTC.